These 5 T cell receptor beta chains were all obtained from the same sample, sequenced in a study of T cell responses to AZD1222 COVID-19 vaccine. Measured with immunoSEQ multiplex PCR; TCRdb has only the in-frame clones, and not every one. The sample has about 170,000 clones; 80% to 95% are singletons. The source material was peripheral blood, sampled on day 0 of AZD1222 vaccination. Source of these receptors: an adult in good health.

This chain connects TRBV6-5 to TRBJ1-6, with 7 bases aligning to TRBD1. Per the germline V gene, CDR1 is MNHEY and CDR2 is SVGAGI. V shed 0 bases, J shed 8 bases, and the junction held 4 bases outside the gene matches. The CDR3 length is 15 residues. The CDR3 sequence: CASSYSGQAYSPLHF. The CDR3 DNA reads TGTGCCAGCAGTTACTCAGGACAGGCGTATTCACCCCTCCACTTT.

The rearrangement links TRBV5-6 to TRBJ2-3; the match to TRBD2 covers 8 bases. Germline V lookup: CDR1 SGHDT, CDR2 YYEEEE. The CDR3 spans 16 residues. J was trimmed by 4 bases and V by 4 bases; bases with no gene match: 11. The CDR3 spells CASSPRVAGKSDTQYF. The DNA of the CDR3 is TGTGCCAGCAGCCCGAGGGTAGCGGGGAAGTCAGATACGCAGTATTTT.

V is TRBV7-3 and J is TRBJ1-2; 10 nucleotides match TRBD1. V lost 0 bases, J lost 8 bases, and 12 bases stayed unmatched. Germline V gives CDR1 SGHTA, CDR2 FQGTGA. This CDR3 has 17 residues. CDR3 sequence: CASSLTPGQGVSYGYTF. CDR3 in DNA: TGTGCCAGCAGCTTAACTCCAGGACAGGGGGTGTCCTACGGCTACACCTTC.

The V and J genes are TRBV2 and TRBJ2-1; 9 bases are shared with TRBD1. Germline V CDR1 and CDR2: SNHLY, FYNNEI. CDR3 length: 14 residues. The V and J ends lost 6 bases and 8 bases, in that order; junction bases with no gene match: 8. CDR3 bases: TGTGCCAGCAGGCCCGGACAGGGGAGGGATGAGCAGTTCTTC. This sequence encodes CASRPGQGRDEQFF.

The chain links TRBV2 to TRBJ2-7, with D uncertain. With 6 bases removed from V and 7 bases from J, the gap between germline ends came to 10 bases. This CDR3 is built from 11 residues. Per germline, CDR1 SNHLY and CDR2 FYNNEI. This CDR3 is CASSDYLEQYF. CDR3 coding DNA: TGTGCCAGCAGCGATTACTTGGAGCAGTACTTC.